This TCR beta chain was profiled in a study of T cells in Graves' hyperthyroidism and ophthalmopathy. The CDR3 sequence is 15 residues long. V lost 6 bases to trimming and J lost 1 base, with 16 bases between them. The V gene's germline CDR1 is MNHEY and CDR2 SMNVEV (reference sequence). Amplification targeted TCR beta CDR3 regions from RNA transcripts. HTBI primers were the set used in a first-round RT-PCR of the TCR CDR3. TCRdb independently ran MiXCR on the multiplex PCR reads; one entry per CDR3 protein. In the table there are some 250,000 distinct CDR3 sequences, around 15% of which are singletons. This clonotype was seen repeatedly, ten times or more.

The chain joins TRBV27 to TRBJ2-7; tentatively, D is TRBD2 (6 bases). Sequencing was performed on blood. This sequence was found in a woman aged 45-65 years with Graves' hyperthyroidism that later progressed to Graves' ophthalmopathy. This CDR3 reads CASRSLATDSYEQYF. The CDR3 region has the DNA TGTGCCAGCAGGAGTCTAGCGACGGATTCCTACGAGCAGTACTTC.